What follows are 20 T cell receptor beta chains derived from one specimen sequenced in a study of T cell responses to AZD1222 COVID-19 vaccine (TCRdb year 2021). The time point label, as the study defines it: baseline before first vaccination. Library method: the immunoSEQ multiplex PCR assay. As stored in TCRdb, this immuneACCESS dataset retains in-frame rearrangements with V and J assigned. A fraction of the clones does not appear; measured against another copy, unresolved V genes explain less than half of the discrepancy, and the remainder lacks a known reason. The sample includes 150,000 or so clones, with 88% observed a single time. The ten largest clones add up to less than 3.5% of the sample. The material was peripheral blood, obtained on day 0 of AZD1222 vaccination. The receptors shown here come from an adult in good health.

The chain employs TRBV11-3 and TRBJ2-2; D ambiguous. The germline V gene encodes CDR1 SGHNT and CDR2 YENEEA. The CDR3 consists of 13 residues. The germline V and J ends were trimmed by 3 bases and 6 bases, with 8 bases remaining between them. CDR3 residues: CASSFSGSGELFF. For the CDR3, the DNA is TGTGCCAGCAGCTTTTCCGGGTCCGGGGAGCTGTTTTTT.

The chain has TRBV6-2 or TRBV6-3 and TRBJ2-7, with D uncertain. Germline-derived CDR1 and CDR2 are MNHEY and SVGEGT. This CDR3 spans 12 amino acids. V was shortened by 0 bases and J by 4 bases, with 4 bases between the two germline ends. Here the CDR3 DNA reads TGTGCCAGCAGTTACTCACCATACGAGCAGTACTTC. Protein: CASSYSPYEQYF.

This clone was found once. The chain has TRBV4-1 and TRBJ2-1, with D perhaps matching TRBD1 (5 bases). Trimming removed 1 base from V and 9 bases from J, with 28 bases in between. The V gene's germline CDR1 is MGHRA and CDR2 YSYEKL. CDR3 length equals 19 residues. Here the CDR3 reads CASSQVPPLSYGARSEQFF. The CDR3, as DNA: TGCGCCAGCAGCCAAGTCCCCCCTCTTTCGTATGGGGCTCGCAGTGAGCAGTTCTTC.

The CDR3 is CASSLGGSTDTQYF. Written as DNA, the CDR3 is TGTGCCAGCAGCTTAGGGGGGAGCACAGATACGCAGTATTTT. The chain carries TRBV5-4 and TRBJ2-3; perhaps D is TRBD1 or TRBD2 (6 bases each). Trimming took off 2 bases at V and 0 bases at J, with 7 bases between the two ends. From germline, CDR1 is SGHNT and CDR2 YYREEE (reference sequence). The CDR3 is 14 residues long.

The genes are TRBV6-6 and TRBJ2-3; D might be TRBD2 (5 bases). Trimming left V 7 bases short and J 1 base short, with 12 bases between. The germline gives CDR1 MNHNY, CDR2 SVGAGI (reference sequence). This CDR3 has 14 amino acids. The CDR3 DNA is TGTGCCAGCAAATTCACCGGGGGCACAGATACGCAGTATTTT. Protein sequence: CASKFTGGTDTQYF.

The chain combines TRBV5-6 with TRBJ2-5, with D perhaps being TRBD1 or TRBD2 (5 bases each). The CDR3 runs to 14 residues. The V and J ends lost 2 bases and 4 bases respectively, with 12 bases between them. Germline CDR1 is SGHDT and CDR2 is YYEEEE. CDR3 residues: CASSLTEGTETQYF. CDR3 coding DNA: TGTGCCAGCAGCTTAACAGAGGGGACAGAGACCCAGTACTTC.

V and J are TRBV6-6 and TRBJ1-1; 9 positions match TRBD1. CDR3 length equals 14 residues. CDR1 is MNHNY and CDR2 is SVGAGI in the germline V gene (reference sequence). With 5 bases clipped from V and 4 bases from J, the junction kept 5 bases outside the gene matches. CDR3 bases: TGTGCCAGCAGTAGCCCGACAGGGGGCACTGAAGCTTTCTTT. Translated: CASSSPTGGTEAFF.

The chain has TRBV7-2 and TRBJ1-5, with D perhaps matching TRBD1 (5 bases). Germline values: CDR1 SGHTA, CDR2 FQGNSA. Trimming removed 5 bases at V and 2 bases at J, with 10 bases between. The CDR3 spans 14 residues. The CDR3 protein is CASSEGYGNQPQHF. CDR3 bases: TGTGCCAGCAGCGAGGGGTATGGCAATCAGCCCCAGCATTTT.

The sample holds one count of this clone. V is TRBV7-6 and J is TRBJ2-2, with 8 bases matching TRBD1. Germline CDR1 is SGHVS and CDR2 is FNYEAQ. V trimming: 4 bases; J trimming: 0 bases; junction bases outside the gene matches: 4. The CDR3 totals 16 residues. The CDR3 here is CASSSGQGSNTGELFF. In nucleotides, the CDR3 is TGTGCCAGCAGCTCCGGACAGGGCTCGAACACCGGGGAGCTGTTTTTT.

This clone was recorded once. The gene calls are TRBV11-2 and TRBJ1-2; D is undetermined. Germline CDR1 reads SGHAT; CDR2 reads FQNNGV. Trimming left V 5 bases short and J 4 bases short, with 17 bases between. This CDR3 has 15 amino acids. CDR3 nucleotides: TGTGCCAGCAGCCCACTCCCGGACGTAATCTATGGCTACACCTTC. Its translation is CASSPLPDVIYGYTF.

To note about this clone: In the same sample, other DNA sequences code for this CDR3. The J gene is TRBJ2-5, the V gene TRBV15; D gene ambiguous. The germline V gene encodes CDR1 LNHNV and CDR2 YYDKDF (reference sequence). Trimming took 0 bases from V and 1 from J, leaving 3 bases between them. The CDR3 runs to 13 residues. CDR3 residues: CATSREPQETQYF. The CDR3 DNA reads as TGTGCCACCAGCAGAGAGCCCCAAGAGACCCAGTACTTC.

The chain recombines TRBV7-2 with TRBJ2-5; D gene uncertain. The CDR3 loop spans 13 amino acids. The germline V and J ends were trimmed by 7 bases and 2 bases, with 11 bases remaining between them. CDR1 is SGHTA and CDR2 is FQGNSA in the germline V gene. CDR3 sequence: CASTMTPQETQYF. In DNA form, the CDR3 reads TGTGCCAGCACGATGACTCCTCAAGAGACCCAGTACTTC.

This clone was seen more than once but under ten times. The V and J genes are TRBV4-3 and TRBJ1-3; 8 positions agree with TRBD1. The J segment lost 0 bases and the V segment lost 5 bases, leaving 6 bases of the junction unmatched. Germline V lookup: CDR1 LGHNA, CDR2 YSLEER. The CDR3 covers 16 residues. The CDR3 loop reads CASSYGQGFSGNTIYF. The CDR3 DNA is TGCGCCAGCAGCTACGGACAGGGATTCTCTGGAAACACCATATATTTT.

The genes are TRBV11-3 and TRBJ2-2, with D hard to call. Looked up from germline, CDR1 is SGHNT and CDR2 is YENEEA. Trimming removed 5 bases at V and 2 bases at J, with 9 bases between. CDR3 length: 14 residues. The CDR3 here is CASSRNFNTGELFF. DNA of the CDR3: TGTGCCAGCAGCAGAAACTTTAACACCGGGGAGCTGTTTTTT.

The chain combines TRBV3-1 (or the pseudogene TRBV3-2) with TRBJ1-2, with D possibly matching TRBD1 (6 bases). V was shortened by 2 bases and J by 0 bases, with 13 bases between the two germline ends. The CDR3 totals 16 residues. Germline loops: CDR1 LGHDT, CDR2 YNNKEL (reference sequence). CDR3 residues: CASSQLQGTPNYGYTF. The CDR3 nucleotides read TGTGCCAGCAGCCAACTTCAGGGGACCCCTAACTATGGCTACACCTTC.

The chain carries TRBV13 and TRBJ2-7; TRBD2 agrees at 10 bases. In germline, CDR1 is PRHDT, CDR2 FYEKMQ (reference sequence). After removal of 3 bases from V and 2 bases from J, the junction contained 4 bases not matched to a gene. The CDR3 has 15 residues. This CDR3 is CASSFKRGGPYEQYF. CDR3 bases: TGTGCCAGCAGCTTCAAGCGGGGGGGACCCTACGAGCAGTACTTC. The full variable domain, rest sourced from reference TRBV13 and TRBJ2-7, is AAGVIQSPRHLIKEKRETATLKCYPIPRHDTVYWYQQGPGQDPQFLISFYEKMQSDKGSIPDRFSAQQFSDYHSELNMSSLELGDSALYFCASSFKRGGPYEQYFGPGTRLTVT.

The chain joins TRBV3-1 (or the pseudogene TRBV3-2) to TRBJ2-2, with D unclear. Trimming removed 0 bases from V and 6 bases from J, with 8 bases in between. There are 14 residues in the CDR3. CDR1 LGHDT and CDR2 YNNKEL come from the germline V gene (reference sequence). CDR3 sequence (DNA): TGTGCCAGCAGCCAAGATTTTGGCCCCGGGGAGCTGTTTTTT. Its translation: CASSQDFGPGELFF.

The genes are TRBV29-1 and TRBJ2-3; TRBD1 or TRBD2 may be the D gene (6 bases each). Germline CDR1 SQVTM, CDR2 ANQGSEA. The CDR3 is 13 residues long. V was cut by 5 bases and J by 2 bases, with 11 bases left in between. In DNA, the CDR3 is TGCAGCGTTCGAGGGGGGACCACAGATACGCAGTATTTT. This sequence encodes CSVRGGTTDTQYF.

Note on this clone: The junction departs from the called germline gene at one end, perhaps through a read error. The chain recombines TRBV11-2 with TRBJ2-7; tentative D call: TRBD2 (5 bases). CDR1 is SGHAT, CDR2 FQNNGV, per germline. The length of the CDR3 is 13 residues. The CDR3 sequence is CASSLAGSDRMGF. As DNA, the CDR3 is TGTGCCAGCAGCTTAGCGGGATCTGATCGGATGGGCTTC.

This clone is a singleton in its sample. The rearrangement joins TRBV6-1 to TRBJ1-5; D is unclear. From germline, CDR1 is MNHNS and CDR2 SASEGT. Trimming pared 2 bases from V and 2 bases from J, leaving 10 bases between. The CDR3 is 15 residues long. The CDR3 loop is CASSESLSGNQPQHF. DNA for the CDR3: TGTGCCAGCAGTGAAAGTCTGTCTGGCAATCAGCCCCAGCATTTT.